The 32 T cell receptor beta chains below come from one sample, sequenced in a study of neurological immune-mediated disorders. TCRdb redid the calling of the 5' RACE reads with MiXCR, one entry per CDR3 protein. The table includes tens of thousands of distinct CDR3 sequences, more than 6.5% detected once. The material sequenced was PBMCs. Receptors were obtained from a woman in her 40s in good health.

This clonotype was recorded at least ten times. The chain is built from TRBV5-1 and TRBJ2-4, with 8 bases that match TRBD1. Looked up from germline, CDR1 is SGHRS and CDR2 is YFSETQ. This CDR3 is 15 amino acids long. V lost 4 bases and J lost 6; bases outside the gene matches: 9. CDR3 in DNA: TGCGCCAGCAGCCGAAAACCAGGGGGCGGAAACATTCAGTACTTC. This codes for CASSRKPGGGNIQYF.

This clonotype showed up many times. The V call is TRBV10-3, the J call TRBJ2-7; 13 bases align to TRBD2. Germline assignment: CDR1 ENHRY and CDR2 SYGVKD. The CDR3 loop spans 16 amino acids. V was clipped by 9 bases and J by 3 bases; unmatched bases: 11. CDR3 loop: CAIRSGTSGTIYEQYF. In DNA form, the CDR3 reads TGTGCCATAAGGTCCGGGACTAGCGGGACCATCTACGAGCAGTACTTC.

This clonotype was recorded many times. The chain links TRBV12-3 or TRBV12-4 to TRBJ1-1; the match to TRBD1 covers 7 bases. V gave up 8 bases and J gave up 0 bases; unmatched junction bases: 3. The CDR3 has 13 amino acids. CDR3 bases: TGTGCCAGCGGGGGACAGATGAACACTGAAGCTTTCTTT. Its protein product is CASGGQMNTEAFF.

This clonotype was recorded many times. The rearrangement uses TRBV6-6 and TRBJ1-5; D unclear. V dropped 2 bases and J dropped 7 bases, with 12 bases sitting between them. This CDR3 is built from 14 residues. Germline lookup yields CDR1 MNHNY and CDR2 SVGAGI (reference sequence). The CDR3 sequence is CASSYQGAGQPQHF. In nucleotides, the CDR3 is TGTGCCAGCAGTTACCAAGGCGCGGGACAGCCCCAGCATTTT.

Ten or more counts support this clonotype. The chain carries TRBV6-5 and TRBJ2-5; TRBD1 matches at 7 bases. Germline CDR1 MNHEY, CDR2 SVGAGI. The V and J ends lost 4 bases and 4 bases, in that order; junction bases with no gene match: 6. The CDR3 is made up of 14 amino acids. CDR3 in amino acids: CASSLKGAGETQYF. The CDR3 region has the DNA TGTGCCAGCAGTTTAAAGGGGGCGGGAGAGACCCAGTACTTC.

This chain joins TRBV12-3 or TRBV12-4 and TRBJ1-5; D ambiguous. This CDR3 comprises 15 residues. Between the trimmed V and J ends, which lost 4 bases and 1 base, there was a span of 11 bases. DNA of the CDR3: TGTGCCAGCAGTTCCTTTCACGGCAGCAATCAGCCCCAGCATTTT. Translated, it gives CASSSFHGSNQPQHF.

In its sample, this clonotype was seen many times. CDR3 in amino acids: CASIAAGKGGSYEQYF. DNA for the CDR3: TGTGCCAGCATCGCCGCGGGGAAAGGGGGATCCTACGAGCAGTACTTC. The chain carries TRBV28 and TRBJ2-7, with D possibly called TRBD1 or TRBD2 (6 bases each). This CDR3 has 16 amino acids. V lost 7 bases, J lost 1 base, and 20 bases lay in between. Germline V gives CDR1 MDHEN, CDR2 SYDVKM.

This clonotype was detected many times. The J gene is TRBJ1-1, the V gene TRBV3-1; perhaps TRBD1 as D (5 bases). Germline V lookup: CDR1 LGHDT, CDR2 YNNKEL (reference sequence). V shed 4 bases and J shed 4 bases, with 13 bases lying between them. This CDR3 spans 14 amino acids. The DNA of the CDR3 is TGTGCCAGCAGCCCCGGGGTAAGGGGCACTGAAGCTTTCTTT. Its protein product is CASSPGVRGTEAFF.

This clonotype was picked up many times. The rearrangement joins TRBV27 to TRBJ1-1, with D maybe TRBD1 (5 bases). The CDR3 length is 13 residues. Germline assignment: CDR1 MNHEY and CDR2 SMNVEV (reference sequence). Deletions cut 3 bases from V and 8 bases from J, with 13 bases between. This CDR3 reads CASSFTFRGEAFF. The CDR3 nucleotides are TGTGCCAGCAGTTTTACATTTAGGGGCGAAGCTTTCTTT.

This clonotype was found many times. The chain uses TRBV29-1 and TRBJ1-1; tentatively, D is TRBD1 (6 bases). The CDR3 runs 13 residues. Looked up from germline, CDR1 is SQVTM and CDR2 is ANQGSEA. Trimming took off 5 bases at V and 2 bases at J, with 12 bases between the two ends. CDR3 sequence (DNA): TGCAGCGTTTTCCGGACAGAAAACACTGAAGCTTTCTTT. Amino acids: CSVFRTENTEAFF.

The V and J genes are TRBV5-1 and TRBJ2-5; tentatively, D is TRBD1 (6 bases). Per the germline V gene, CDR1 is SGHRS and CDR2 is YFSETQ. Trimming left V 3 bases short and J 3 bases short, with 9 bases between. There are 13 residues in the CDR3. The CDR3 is CASSSGQKETQYF. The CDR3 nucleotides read TGCGCCAGCAGCTCCGGACAGAAAGAGACCCAGTACTTC.

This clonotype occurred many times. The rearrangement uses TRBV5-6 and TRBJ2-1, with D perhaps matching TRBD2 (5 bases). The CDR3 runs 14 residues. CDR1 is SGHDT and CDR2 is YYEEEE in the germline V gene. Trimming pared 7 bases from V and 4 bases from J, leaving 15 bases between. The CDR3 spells CASVSTPGYNEQFF. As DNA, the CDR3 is TGTGCCAGCGTTTCGACTCCGGGGTACAATGAGCAGTTCTTC.

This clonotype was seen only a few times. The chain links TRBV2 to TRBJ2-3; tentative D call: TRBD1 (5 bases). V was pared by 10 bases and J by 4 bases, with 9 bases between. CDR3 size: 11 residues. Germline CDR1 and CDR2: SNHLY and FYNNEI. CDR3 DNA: TGTGCCACCCAAGGGGCAGATACGCAGTATTTT. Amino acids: CATQGADTQYF.

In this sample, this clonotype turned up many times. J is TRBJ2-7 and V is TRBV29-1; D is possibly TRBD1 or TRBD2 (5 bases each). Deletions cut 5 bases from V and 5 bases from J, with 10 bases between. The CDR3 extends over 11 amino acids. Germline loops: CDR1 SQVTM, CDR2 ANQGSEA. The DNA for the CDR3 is TGCAGCGTTAGGGACGGGGACGAGCAGTACGTC. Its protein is CSVRDGDEQYV.

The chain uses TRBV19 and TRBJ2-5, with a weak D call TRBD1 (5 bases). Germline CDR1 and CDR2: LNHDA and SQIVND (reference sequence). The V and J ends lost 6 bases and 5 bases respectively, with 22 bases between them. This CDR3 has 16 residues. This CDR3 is CASSQVGPRTKETQYF. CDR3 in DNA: TGTGCCAGTAGCCAGGTCGGGCCCCGGACAAAGGAGACCCAGTACTTC.

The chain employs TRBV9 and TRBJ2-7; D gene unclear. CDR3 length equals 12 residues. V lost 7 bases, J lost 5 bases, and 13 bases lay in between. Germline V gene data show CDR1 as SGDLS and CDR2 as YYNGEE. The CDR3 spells CASVADGNEQYF. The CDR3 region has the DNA TGTGCCAGCGTAGCTGACGGCAACGAGCAGTACTTC.

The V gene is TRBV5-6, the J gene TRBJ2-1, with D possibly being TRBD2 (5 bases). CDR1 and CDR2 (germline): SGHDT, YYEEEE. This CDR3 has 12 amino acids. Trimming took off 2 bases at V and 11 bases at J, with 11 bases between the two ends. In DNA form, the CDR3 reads TGTGCCAGCAGCTTTTCAACGGGGAAGCAGTTCTTC. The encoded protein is CASSFSTGKQFF. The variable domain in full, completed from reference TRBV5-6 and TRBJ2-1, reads DAGVTQSPTHLIKTRGQQVTLRCSPKSGHDTVSWYQQALGQGPQFIFQYYEEEERQRGNFPDRFSGHQFPNYSSELNVNALLLGDSALYLCASSFSTGKQFFGPGTRLTVL.

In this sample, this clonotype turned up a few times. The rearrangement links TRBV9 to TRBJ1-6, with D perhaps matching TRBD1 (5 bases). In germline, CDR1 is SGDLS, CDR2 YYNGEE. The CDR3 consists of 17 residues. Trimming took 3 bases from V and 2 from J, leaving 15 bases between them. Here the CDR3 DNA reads TGTGCCAGCAGCGAACGACAGCGGACGGCCTATAATTCACCCCTCCACTTT. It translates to CASSERQRTAYNSPLHF.

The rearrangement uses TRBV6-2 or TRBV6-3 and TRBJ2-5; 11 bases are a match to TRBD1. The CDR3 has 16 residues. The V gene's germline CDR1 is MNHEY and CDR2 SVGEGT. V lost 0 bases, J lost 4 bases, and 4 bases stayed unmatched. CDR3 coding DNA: TGTGCCAGCAGTTACTCATCCGGGACAGGGGGAGAGACCCAGTACTTC. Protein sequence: CASSYSSGTGGETQYF.

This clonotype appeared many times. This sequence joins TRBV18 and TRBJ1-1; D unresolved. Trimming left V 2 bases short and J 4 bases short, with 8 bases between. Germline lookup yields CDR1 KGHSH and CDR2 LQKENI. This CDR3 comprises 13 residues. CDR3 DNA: TGTGCCAGCTCACCAGGCCCGAGCACTGAAGCTTTCTTT. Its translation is CASSPGPSTEAFF. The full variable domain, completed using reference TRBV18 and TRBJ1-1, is NAGVMQNPRHLVRRRGQEARLRCSPMKGHSHVYWYRQLPEEGLKFMVYLQKENIIDESGMPKERFSAEFPKEGPSILRIQQVVRGDSAAYFCASSPGPSTEAFFGQGTRLTVV.

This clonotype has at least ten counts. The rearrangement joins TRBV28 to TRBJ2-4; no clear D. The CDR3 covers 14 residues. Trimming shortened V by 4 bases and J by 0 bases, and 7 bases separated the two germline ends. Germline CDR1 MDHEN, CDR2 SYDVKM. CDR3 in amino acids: CASSSELAKNIQYF. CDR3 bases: TGTGCCAGCAGTTCAGAGTTAGCCAAAAACATTCAGTACTTC.

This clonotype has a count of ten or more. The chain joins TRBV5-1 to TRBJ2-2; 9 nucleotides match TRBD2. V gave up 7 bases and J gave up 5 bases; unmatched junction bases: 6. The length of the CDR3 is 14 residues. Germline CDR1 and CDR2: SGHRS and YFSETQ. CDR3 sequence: CASGRTSATGELFF. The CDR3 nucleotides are TGCGCCAGCGGAAGGACTAGCGCTACCGGGGAGCTGTTTTTT.

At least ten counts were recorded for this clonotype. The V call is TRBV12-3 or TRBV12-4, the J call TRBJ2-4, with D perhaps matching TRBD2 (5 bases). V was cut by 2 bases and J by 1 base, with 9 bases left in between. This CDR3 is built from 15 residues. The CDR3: CASSLPGGAKNIQYF. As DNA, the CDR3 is TGTGCCAGCAGTTTACCCGGCGGGGCCAAAAACATTCAGTACTTC.

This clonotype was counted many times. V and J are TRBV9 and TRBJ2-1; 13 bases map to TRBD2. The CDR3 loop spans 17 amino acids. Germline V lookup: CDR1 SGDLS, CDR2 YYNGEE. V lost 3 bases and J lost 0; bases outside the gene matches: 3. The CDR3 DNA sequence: TGTGCCAGCAGCGGAACTAGCGGGGGGGCCTCCTACAATGAGCAGTTCTTC. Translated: CASSGTSGGASYNEQFF.

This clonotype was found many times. This CDR3 reads CASSQDRGGADTQYF. CDR3 DNA: TGTGCCAGCAGCCAAGATCGGGGGGGCGCAGATACGCAGTATTTT. The rearrangement links TRBV4-2 to TRBJ2-3; the match to TRBD2 covers 8 bases. The CDR3 has 15 residues. Germline CDR1 LGHNA, CDR2 YNFKEQ. With V trimmed by 0 bases and J by 4 bases, 3 bases remained unmatched.

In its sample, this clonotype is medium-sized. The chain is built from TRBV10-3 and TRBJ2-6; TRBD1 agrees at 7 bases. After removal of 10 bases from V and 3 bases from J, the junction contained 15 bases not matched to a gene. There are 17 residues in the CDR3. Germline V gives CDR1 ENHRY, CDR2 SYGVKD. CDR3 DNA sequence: TGTGCCACCTCGCTGGAGGCAGGGGGTAGTGGGGCCAACGTCCTGACTTTC. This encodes CATSLEAGGSGANVLTF.

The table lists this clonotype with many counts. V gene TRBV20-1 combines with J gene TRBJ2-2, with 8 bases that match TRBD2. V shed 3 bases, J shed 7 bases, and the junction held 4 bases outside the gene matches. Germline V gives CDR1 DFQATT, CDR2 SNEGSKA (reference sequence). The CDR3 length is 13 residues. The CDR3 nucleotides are TGCAGTGCTAGCGGGGGGGCGGACGGGGAGCTGTTTTTT. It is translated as CSASGGADGELFF.

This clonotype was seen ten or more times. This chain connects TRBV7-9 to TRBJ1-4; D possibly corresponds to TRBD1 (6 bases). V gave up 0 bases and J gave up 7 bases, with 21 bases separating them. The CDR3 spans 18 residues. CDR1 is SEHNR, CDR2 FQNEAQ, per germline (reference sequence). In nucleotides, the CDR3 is TGTGCCAGCAGCTTAGCGCTCCTGATGTCGGGGGGCTCTGAAAAACTGTTTTTT. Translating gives CASSLALLMSGGSEKLFF.

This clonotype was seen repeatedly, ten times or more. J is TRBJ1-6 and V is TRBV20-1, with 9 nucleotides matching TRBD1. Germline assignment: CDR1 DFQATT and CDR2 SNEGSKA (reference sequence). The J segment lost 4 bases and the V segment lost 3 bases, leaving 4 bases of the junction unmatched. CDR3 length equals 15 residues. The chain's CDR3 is CSARDRGFYNSPLHF. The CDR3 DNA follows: TGCAGTGCTAGGGACAGGGGATTTTATAATTCACCCCTCCACTTT.

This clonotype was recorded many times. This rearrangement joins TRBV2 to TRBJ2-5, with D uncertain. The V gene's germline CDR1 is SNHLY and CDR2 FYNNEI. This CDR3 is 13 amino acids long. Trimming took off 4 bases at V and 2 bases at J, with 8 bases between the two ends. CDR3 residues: CASSVSVQETQYF. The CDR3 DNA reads TGTGCCAGCAGTGTATCAGTACAAGAGACCCAGTACTTC.

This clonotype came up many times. The CDR3 coding sequence is TGTGCCACAACGATACTAGCGGGAGGCCCCGAGCAGTACTTC. Protein sequence: CATTILAGGPEQYF. The rearrangement joins TRBV2 to TRBJ2-7; 12 bases match TRBD2. V lost 10 bases, J lost 6 bases, and 10 bases stayed unmatched. In germline, CDR1 is SNHLY, CDR2 FYNNEI. The CDR3 extends over 14 amino acids.

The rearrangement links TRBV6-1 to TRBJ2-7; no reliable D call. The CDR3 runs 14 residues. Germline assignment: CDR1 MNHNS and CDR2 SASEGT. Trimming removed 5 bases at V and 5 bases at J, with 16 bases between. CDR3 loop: CASSSLGCTNEQYF. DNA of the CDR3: TGTGCCAGCAGTTCCCTGGGGTGCACCAACGAGCAGTACTTC.